In this sample, the clone carrying this T cell receptor beta chain turned up many times. Antigen unknown. The source of the sample is a study of T cells in Graves' hyperthyroidism and ophthalmopathy. Amplified regions were TCR beta CDR3 sequences from RNA transcripts. Researchers ran a first-round RT-PCR on the TCR CDR3 using the HTBI primer set. MiXCR, run by TCRdb on the multiplex PCR reads, gives a single entry per CDR3 protein. The sample consists of hundreds of thousands of distinct CDR3 sequences, around 20% of them appearing once. The study's findings and limits: Most expanded thyroid clonotypes above 0.001 also appeared in blood.

Germline CDR1 is SGHRS and CDR2 is YFSETQ. This CDR3 region has 14 residues. V lost 4 bases and J 7 bases, leaving 14 bases between the germline ends. This clonotype originated in a young man with Graves' ophthalmopathy. The genes are TRBV5-1 and TRBJ1-4, with a tentative D call TRBD1 (6 bases). The sequenced material came from blood. CDR3 protein: CASSARTASEKLFF. The CDR3 DNA sequence: TGCGCCAGCAGCGCGAGGACAGCCTCTGAAAAACTGTTTTTT.